These 26 T cell receptor beta chains were all obtained from the same sample, sequenced in a study of vaccination effects on CD4 cells after COVID-19. Measured with immunoSEQ multiplex PCR; TCRdb has only the in-frame clones, and not every one. The sample records almost 30,000 clones, 74% being singletons. Their antigen targets remain unknown. Antigen-specific CD4+ T cells were expanded with viral peptide pools in the ViraFEST assay before sequencing. Cells that had been cultured for 9 to 10 days were the source of isolated CD4+ T cells. Participants were given two doses of BNT162b2 or mRNA-1273 vaccine. Material: CD4+ T cells from PBMCs cultured with HCoV-OC43 spike peptides, obtained after COVID-19 vaccination. The subset is: HCoV-OC43 spike overlapping peptide pool stimulation. Receptors were obtained from a human donor who received a COVID-19 vaccine.

The chain links TRBV5-8 to TRBJ1-1, with 8 bases matching TRBD1. The CDR3 covers 20 residues. With V trimmed by 1 base and J by 1 base, 18 bases remained unmatched. From germline, CDR1 is SGHTS and CDR2 YDEGEE. The CDR3 nucleotides are TGTGCCAGCAGCTTGCTGCAGGGGGCATTCAAAAATGAGAGGAACACTGAAGCTTTCTTT. This encodes CASSLLQGAFKNERNTEAFF.

This sequence joins TRBV18 and TRBJ1-3; the D gene is possibly TRBD1 (5 bases). This CDR3 contains 16 residues. Looked up from germline, CDR1 is KGHSH and CDR2 is LQKENI. V lost 1 base, J lost 4 bases, and 14 bases lay in between. The DNA for the CDR3 is TGTGCCAGCTCACCACGTCAGGGATTTTCAGGAAACACCATATATTTT. Protein: CASSPRQGFSGNTIYF.

This clone was observed once. This chain links TRBV5-4 with TRBJ2-2; 11 bases are a match to TRBD2. The CDR3 is 17 residues long. The germline V gene encodes CDR1 SGHNT and CDR2 YYREEE (reference sequence). The V gene end was trimmed by 5 bases and the J gene end by 2 bases; junction bases not matched to a gene: 8. The CDR3 nucleotides are TGTGCCAGCAGGCTAACTAGCGGGGGCGCTAACACCGGGGAGCTGTTTTTT. Translation gives CASRLTSGGANTGELFF.

J is TRBJ1-4 and V is TRBV28; D perhaps matches TRBD1 (6 bases). In germline, CDR1 is MDHEN, CDR2 SYDVKM. CDR3 length equals 12 residues. V lost 4 bases, J lost 11 bases, and 11 bases lay in between. CDR3 sequence (DNA): TGTGCCAGCAGTTCAGGGGTGATGAAACTGTTTTTT. Its protein is CASSSGVMKLFF.

CDR3 loop: CASSPTSGGYEQYF. The CDR3, as DNA: TGTGCCAGCAGTCCGACTAGCGGGGGGTACGAGCAGTACTTC. V usage is TRBV3-1 (or the pseudogene TRBV3-2) and J usage is TRBJ2-7; 13 positions agree with TRBD2. There are 14 residues in the CDR3. J lost 4 bases, V lost 6 bases, and 3 bases had no gene match. Germline lookup yields CDR1 LGHDT and CDR2 YNNKEL (reference sequence).

The J gene is TRBJ1-1, the V gene TRBV11-2; 7 bases line up with TRBD1. The V segment lost 4 bases and the J segment 3 bases; nucleotides outside the gene matches: 8. The CDR3 is 15 residues long. Germline CDR1 and CDR2: SGHAT and FQNNGV. The CDR3 bases are TGTGCCAGCAGCTCGCAATTTGGACAGGACACTGAAGCTTTCTTT. Protein product: CASSSQFGQDTEAFF.

The CDR3 region has the DNA TGCGCCAGCAGCTTTGGCCACCTTAGCGGGAGTTACTACGAGCAGTACTTC. Protein sequence: CASSFGHLSGSYYEQYF. The chain carries TRBV5-1 and TRBJ2-7, with TRBD2 matching 9 bases. This CDR3 is built from 17 residues. Germline trimming cut 2 bases from V and 3 bases from J; bases unmatched to any gene: 12. Germline CDR1 is SGHRS and CDR2 is YFSETQ. Drawing the rest from reference TRBV5-1 and TRBJ2-7, the complete variable domain is KAGVTQTPRYLIKTRGQQVTLSCSPISGHRSVSWYQQTPGQGLQFLFEYFSETQRNKGNFPGRFSGRQFSNSRSEMNVSTLELGDSALYLCASSFGHLSGSYYEQYFGPGTRLTVT.

The gene calls are TRBV2 and TRBJ1-5; D call uncertain. The V end lost 11 bases, the J end lost 1 base, and 15 bases lay between the germline ends. In germline, CDR1 is SNHLY, CDR2 FYNNEI. CDR3 length: 14 residues. CDR3 DNA: TGTGCCTACACCGACGGACGGAGCAATCAGCCCCAGCATTTT. Protein: CAYTDGRSNQPQHF.

The V and J genes are TRBV6-5 and TRBJ1-3; weak D call: TRBD1 (5 bases). Germline V lookup: CDR1 MNHEY, CDR2 SVGAGI. The CDR3 runs 14 residues. Deletions cut 7 bases from V and 4 bases from J, with 14 bases between. DNA for the CDR3: TGTGCCAGCAAAGTAGAGGGGCAGGGAAACACCATATATTTT. Encoded protein: CASKVEGQGNTIYF.

This clone was counted between two and nine times. V and J are TRBV5-1 and TRBJ1-1; TRBD1 aligns across 7 bases. The J segment lost 5 bases and the V segment lost 4 bases, leaving 11 bases of the junction unmatched. CDR1 SGHRS and CDR2 YFSETQ come from the germline V gene. The CDR3 has 15 residues. CDR3 residues: CASSPGSGGATEAFF. CDR3 coding DNA: TGCGCCAGCAGCCCCGGTTCAGGGGGGGCTACTGAAGCTTTCTTT.

This clone was observed a few times. CDR3 nucleotides: TGTGCCAGCAGCCGGGACACTAGGAACACTGAAGCTTTCTTT. It yields the protein CASSRDTRNTEAFF. The J gene is TRBJ1-1, the V gene TRBV11-2; tentatively, D is TRBD1 (6 bases). CDR1 and CDR2 (germline): SGHAT, FQNNGV. This CDR3 is 14 amino acids long. V was shortened by 5 bases and J by 1 base, with 11 bases between the two germline ends.

V and J are TRBV11-2 and TRBJ2-1; 9 bases agree with TRBD1. The V gene's germline CDR1 is SGHAT and CDR2 FQNNGV. CDR3 size: 15 residues. V lost 1 base and J lost 7; bases outside the gene matches: 5. The CDR3 region is CASSLGHRGHNEQFF. The CDR3 bases are TGTGCCAGCAGCTTAGGTCACAGGGGGCATAATGAGCAGTTCTTC.

The V call is TRBV15, the J call TRBJ1-4; TRBD1 is a possible D gene (5 bases). CDR3 length: 15 amino acids. Germline-derived CDR1 and CDR2 are LNHNV and YYDKDF (reference sequence). V lost 0 bases to trimming and J lost 4 bases, with 9 bases between them. The CDR3: CATSRDKGNNEKLFF. Written as DNA, the CDR3 is TGTGCCACCAGCAGAGATAAGGGGAATAATGAAAAACTGTTTTTT.

This clone is labeled medium-sized (0.01 to 0.1%). This same CDR3 is encoded by further DNA sequences in the sample. The rearrangement uses TRBV30 and TRBJ1-5, with D hard to call. Germline loops: CDR1 GTSNPN, CDR2 SVGIG (reference sequence). Between the trimmed V and J ends, which lost 0 bases and 4 bases, there was a span of 7 bases. The length of the CDR3 is 13 residues. The CDR3 here is CAWSVQRNQPQHF. DNA of the CDR3: TGTGCCTGGAGTGTACAACGGAATCAGCCCCAGCATTTT.

The rearrangement uses TRBV6-1 and TRBJ2-1; D unclear. Trimming took off 2 bases at V and 8 bases at J, with 16 bases between the two ends. This CDR3 has 15 residues. Germline V gene sequence: CDR1 MNHNS, CDR2 SASEGT. CDR3: CASSETGLAFDEQFF. The CDR3 coding sequence is TGTGCCAGCAGTGAAACTGGGTTGGCTTTCGATGAGCAGTTCTTC.

Of note for this clone: Compared with germline, one end of the junction differs, possibly owing to a read error. Other DNA sequences in the same sample also yield this CDR3. The chain links TRBV9 to TRBJ1-2, with no clear D. The CDR3 loop spans 13 amino acids. CDR1 SGDLS and CDR2 YYNGEE come from the germline V gene. The CDR3 DNA follows: TGTGCCAGCAGCGTAGACACTAACTATGGCTACACCTTT. Translated: CASSVDTNYGYTF.

The chain links TRBV4-1 to TRBJ2-5, with 9 bases matching TRBD2. The CDR3 has 16 amino acids. J gave up 2 bases and V 2 bases, and 6 bases lay outside the gene matches. The germline gives CDR1 MGHRA, CDR2 YSYEKL. The CDR3 sequence is CASSQHSGGQQETQYF. The CDR3 region has the DNA TGCGCCAGCAGCCAACATAGCGGGGGACAACAAGAGACCCAGTACTTC.

J is TRBJ2-3 and V is TRBV2; TRBD2 matches 15 bases. The length of the CDR3 is 16 residues. Trimming removed 6 bases from V and 5 bases from J; junction bases left unmatched: 6. Germline CDR1 is SNHLY and CDR2 is FYNNEI. The DNA of the CDR3 is TGTGCCAGCAGACTCCGGACTAGCGGGGGGGGAGATACGCAGTATTTT. It translates to CASRLRTSGGGDTQYF.

The CDR3 here is CASSLGTSGTETQYF. The CDR3 nucleotides read TGCGCCAGCAGCCTCGGGACTAGCGGGACAGAGACCCAGTACTTC. The gene calls are TRBV5-1 and TRBJ2-5; TRBD2 matches 13 bases. The germline V gene encodes CDR1 SGHRS and CDR2 YFSETQ. Trimming at V came to 4 bases and at J to 4 bases, leaving 4 bases not matched to a gene. The CDR3 is 15 residues long. The variable domain in full, completed from reference TRBV5-1 and TRBJ2-5, reads KAGVTQTPRYLIKTRGQQVTLSCSPISGHRSVSWYQQTPGQGLQFLFEYFSETQRNKGNFPGRFSGRQFSNSRSEMNVSTLELGDSALYLCASSLGTSGTETQYFGPGTRLLVL.

The chain links TRBV30 to TRBJ1-1; 11 positions agree with TRBD1. Germline V gives CDR1 GTSNPN, CDR2 SVGIG (reference sequence). This CDR3 has 15 residues. The J segment lost 5 bases and the V segment lost 4 bases, leaving 9 bases of the junction unmatched. The CDR3 DNA reads as TGTGCCTGGATGCAGGGACAGGGGGTTATAACTGAAGCTTTCTTT. It yields the protein CAWMQGQGVITEAFF.

The rearrangement joins TRBV19 to TRBJ1-1; D gene ambiguous. The CDR3 has 17 amino acids. Germline values: CDR1 LNHDA, CDR2 SQIVND (reference sequence). Trimming stripped 7 bases from V and 1 base from J, with 22 bases between. In DNA, the CDR3 is TGTGCCAGTACCCCACTCGTTGGCAGAGATAAGAACACTGAAGCTTTCTTT. This sequence encodes CASTPLVGRDKNTEAFF.

The chain employs TRBV28 and TRBJ1-2; no reliable D call. The CDR3 totals 12 residues. Deletions cut 3 bases from V and 3 bases from J, with 5 bases between. Germline loops: CDR1 MDHEN, CDR2 SYDVKM. Here the CDR3 DNA reads TGTGCCAGCAGTTTTCGGGACTATGGCTACACCTTC. Its protein is CASSFRDYGYTF.

The rearrangement links TRBV5-1 to TRBJ2-1; 8 bases match TRBD1. V lost 0 bases, J lost 4 bases, and 3 bases stayed unmatched. From germline, CDR1 is SGHRS and CDR2 YFSETQ. CDR3 length equals 15 residues. The CDR3 DNA reads as TGCGCCAGCAGCTTGGGGCAGGGGGCTTACAATGAGCAGTTCTTC. Translated: CASSLGQGAYNEQFF.

There are a few counts of this clone. This chain joins TRBV11-2 and TRBJ1-4; D possibly corresponds to TRBD1 (6 bases). The CDR3 is made up of 16 amino acids. Trimming shortened V by 1 base and J by 2 bases, and 11 bases separated the two germline ends. Germline-derived CDR1 and CDR2 are SGHAT and FQNNGV. The CDR3 here is CASSLANQGTNEKLFF. In DNA form, the CDR3 reads TGTGCCAGCAGCTTAGCGAACCAGGGGACTAATGAAAAACTGTTTTTT.

This clone came up a few times. In DNA form, the CDR3 reads TGCAGTGCTAGTAGGCAGGGAGGCACTGAAGCTTTCTTT. Its protein is CSASRQGGTEAFF. The chain couples TRBV20-1 to TRBJ1-1; the D gene is possibly TRBD1 (5 bases). From germline, CDR1 is DFQATT and CDR2 SNEGSKA (reference sequence). This CDR3 contains 13 residues. The V gene lost 3 bases and the J gene lost 4 bases, with 12 bases spanning the gap.

The gene calls are TRBV24-1 and TRBJ2-5; D could derive from TRBD1 or TRBD2 (6 bases each). From germline, CDR1 is KGHDR and CDR2 SFDVKD. This CDR3 spans 14 amino acids. Trimming pared 6 bases from V and 2 bases from J, leaving 12 bases between. The CDR3 protein is CATSPGGHQETQYF. Written as DNA, the CDR3 is TGTGCCACCAGTCCCGGGGGCCATCAAGAGACCCAGTACTTC.